A single T cell receptor (beta chain) is shown here with its context. This sample was included in a study of T cell responses to AZD1222 COVID-19 vaccine. The data were produced by immunoSEQ multiplex PCR, yet TCRdb's version contains in-frame clones alone and is incomplete. The sample carries some 120,000 clones, roughly 90% recorded once. The sample in question was peripheral blood, obtained on day 0 of AZD1222 vaccination. This TCR derives from an adult in good health.

The CDR3 nucleotides are TGCAGCGGAAGGCTAGCGGGAGTCAATGAGCAGTTCTTC. It codes for CSGRLAGVNEQFF. The chain couples TRBV29-1 to TRBJ2-1; TRBD2 matches at 10 bases. After removal of 7 bases from V and 6 bases from J, the junction contained 6 bases not matched to a gene. Germline loops: CDR1 SQVTM, CDR2 ANQGSEA. The CDR3 extends over 13 amino acids.